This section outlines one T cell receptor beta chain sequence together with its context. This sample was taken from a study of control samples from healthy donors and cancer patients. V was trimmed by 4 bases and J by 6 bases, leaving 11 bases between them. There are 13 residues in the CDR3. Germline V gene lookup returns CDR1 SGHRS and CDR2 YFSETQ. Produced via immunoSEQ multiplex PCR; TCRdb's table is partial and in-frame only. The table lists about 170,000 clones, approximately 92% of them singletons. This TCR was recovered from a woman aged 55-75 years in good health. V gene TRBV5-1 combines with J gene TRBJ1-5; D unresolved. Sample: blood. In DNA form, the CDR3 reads TGCGCCAGCAGCGCGTGGGAAGGTCAGCCCCAGCATTTT. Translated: CASSAWEGQPQHF.